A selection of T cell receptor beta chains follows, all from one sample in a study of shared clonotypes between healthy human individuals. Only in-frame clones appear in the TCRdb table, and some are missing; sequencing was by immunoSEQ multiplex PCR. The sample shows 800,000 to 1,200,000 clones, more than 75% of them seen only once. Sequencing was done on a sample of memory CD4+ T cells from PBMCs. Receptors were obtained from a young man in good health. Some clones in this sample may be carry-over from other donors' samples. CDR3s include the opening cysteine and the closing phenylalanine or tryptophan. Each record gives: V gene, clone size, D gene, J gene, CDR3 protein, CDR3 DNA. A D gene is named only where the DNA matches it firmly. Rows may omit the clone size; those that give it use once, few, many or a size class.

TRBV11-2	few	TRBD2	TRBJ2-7	CASSLFRGRTSFEQYF	TGTGCCAGCAGCTTGTTCCGCGGGAGGACTTCCTTCGAGCAGTACTTC
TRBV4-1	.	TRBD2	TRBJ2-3	CASSQRLAGNSDTQYF	TGCGCCAGCAGCCAGAGACTAGCGGGAAATTCAGATACGCAGTATTTT
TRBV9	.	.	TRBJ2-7	CASSVGRGAEQYF	TGTGCCAGCAGCGTAGGTCGGGGGGCCGAGCAGTACTTC
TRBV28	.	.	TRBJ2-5	CASSSSGGPGETQYF	TGTGCCAGCAGCAGCTCCGGCGGGCCGGGTGAGACCCAGTACTTC
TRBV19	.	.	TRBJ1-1	CASRGASGGGTEAFF	TGTGCCAGTAGAGGGGCAAGCGGCGGGGGCACTGAAGCTTTCTTT
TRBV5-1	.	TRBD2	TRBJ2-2	CASSPGTSGAANTGELFF	TGCGCCAGCAGCCCTGGGACTAGCGGGGCCGCGAACACCGGGGAGCTGTTTTTT
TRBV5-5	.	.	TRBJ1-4	CASNMELHEKLFF	TGTGCCAGCAATATGGAACTACATGAAAAACTGTTTTTT
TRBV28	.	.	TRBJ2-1	CASAEGGGYNEQFF	TGTGCCAGCGCCGAAGGAGGGGGATACAATGAGCAGTTCTTC
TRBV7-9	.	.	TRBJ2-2	CASSLARASNTGELFF	TGTGCCAGCAGCTTAGCGCGGGCATCGAACACCGGGGAGCTGTTTTTT
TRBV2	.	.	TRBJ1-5	CASRATGLGNQPQHF	TGTGCCAGCAGAGCCACAGGGTTAGGGAATCAGCCCCAGCATTTT
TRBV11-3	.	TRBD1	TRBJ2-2	CASSYDRAGGELFF	TGTGCCAGCAGCTACGACAGGGCGGGCGGGGAGCTGTTTTTT
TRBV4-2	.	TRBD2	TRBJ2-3	CASSQLGGGKDTQYF	TGTGCCAGCAGCCAACTCGGGGGGGGGAAAGATACGCAGTATTTT
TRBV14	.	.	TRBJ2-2	CASSQAVWTGELFF	TGTGCCAGCAGCCAAGCAGTATGGACCGGGGAGCTGTTTTTT
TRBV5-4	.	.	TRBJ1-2	CASSLGKGRGYGYTF	TGTGCCAGCAGCTTGGGAAAGGGGCGCGGCTATGGCTACACCTTC
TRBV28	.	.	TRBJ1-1	CASTRAGAGTEAFF	TGTGCCAGCACCCGCGCGGGCGCTGGTACTGAAGCTTTCTTT
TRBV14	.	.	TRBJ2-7	CASSQVDVRVASYEQYF	TGTGCCAGCAGCCAAGTAGATGTGCGCGTGGCCTCCTACGAGCAGTACTTC
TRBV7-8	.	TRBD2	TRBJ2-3	CASSSVTSGFWTSGTDTQYF	TGTGCCAGCAGCTCGGTGACTAGCGGCTTTTGGACCTCTGGCACAGATACGCAGTATTTT
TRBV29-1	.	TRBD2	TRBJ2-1	CSFRLAGVPYNEQFF	TGCAGCTTCCGACTAGCGGGAGTCCCCTACAATGAGCAGTTCTTC
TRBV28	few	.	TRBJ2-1	CASSLAYNEQFF	TGTGCCAGCAGTTTGGCTTACAATGAGCAGTTCTTC
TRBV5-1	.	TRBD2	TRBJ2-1	CASSSGLAGANEQFF	TGCGCCAGCAGCTCGGGACTAGCGGGAGCCAATGAGCAGTTCTTC
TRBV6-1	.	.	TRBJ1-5	CASSTQGFQPQHF	TGTGCCAGCAGTACTCAGGGATTTCAGCCCCAGCATTTT
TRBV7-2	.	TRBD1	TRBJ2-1	CASSRPGTGGHNEQFF	TGTGCCAGCAGCCGCCCGGGGACAGGGGGCCACAATGAGCAGTTCTTC
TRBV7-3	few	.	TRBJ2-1	CASSPAPNPSYNEQFF	TGTGCCAGCAGCCCAGCACCCAACCCTTCCTACAATGAGCAGTTCTTC
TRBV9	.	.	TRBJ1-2	CASSAHRDRGNYGYTF	TGTGCCAGCAGCGCCCACAGAGATCGGGGAAACTATGGCTACACCTTC
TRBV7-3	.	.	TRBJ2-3	CASSPDPGTQYF	TGTGCCAGCAGCCCAGACCCGGGTACGCAGTATTTT
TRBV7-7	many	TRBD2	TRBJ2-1	CASSPRLAGDGDEQFF	TGTGCCAGCAGCCCGAGACTAGCGGGCGACGGGGATGAGCAGTTCTTC
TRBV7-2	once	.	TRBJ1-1	CASSRGSGMNTEAFF	TGTGCCAGCAGCCGGGGTTCCGGCATGAACACTGAAGCTTTCTTT
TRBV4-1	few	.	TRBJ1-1	CASSQGSGGYTEAFF	TGCGCCAGCAGCCAGGGCTCGGGTGGGTACACTGAAGCTTTCTTT
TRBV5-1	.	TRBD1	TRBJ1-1	CASSLAGGNTEAFF	TGCGCCAGCAGCTTGGCAGGGGGTAACACTGAAGCTTTCTTT
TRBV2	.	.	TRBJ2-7	CASSEAGTTYEQYF	TGTGCCAGCAGTGAGGCCGGGACCACCTACGAGCAGTACTTC
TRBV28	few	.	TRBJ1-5	CASTSGGGDNQPQHF	TGTGCCAGCACCTCGGGGGGGGGCGACAATCAGCCCCAGCATTTT
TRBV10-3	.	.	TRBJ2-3	CAIRGQTKADTQYF	TGTGCCATCCGTGGGCAGACTAAAGCAGATACGCAGTATTTT
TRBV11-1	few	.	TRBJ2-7	CASSSEPVRLDEQYF	TGTGCCAGCAGCTCTGAACCGGTCCGCCTTGACGAGCAGTACTTC
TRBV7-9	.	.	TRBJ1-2	CASSPGRGYGYTF	TGTGCCAGCAGCCCCGGTCGAGGCTATGGCTACACCTTC
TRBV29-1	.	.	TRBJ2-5	CSVAPLQGLQETQYF	TGCAGCGTTGCCCCCTTACAGGGTCTCCAAGAGACCCAGTACTTC
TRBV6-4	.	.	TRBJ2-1	CARLGGGSPNEQFF	TGTGCACGCCTTGGGGGCGGGAGCCCCAATGAGCAGTTCTTC
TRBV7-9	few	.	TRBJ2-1	CASSPRSRVPSYNEQFF	TGTGCCAGCAGCCCCAGATCTCGGGTTCCCTCCTACAATGAGCAGTTCTTC
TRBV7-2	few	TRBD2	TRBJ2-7	CASSPSGNSGVYEQYF	TGTGCCAGCAGCCCCAGTGGCAATAGCGGGGTCTACGAGCAGTACTTC
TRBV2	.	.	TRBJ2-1	CASMMGGYNEQFF	TGTGCCAGCATGATGGGAGGCTACAATGAGCAGTTCTTC
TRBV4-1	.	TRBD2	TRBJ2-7	CASQRGEGSYEQYF	TGCGCCAGCCAGCGGGGGGAGGGCTCCTACGAGCAGTACTTC
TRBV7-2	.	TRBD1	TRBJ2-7	CASSLAGTGYYEQYF	TGTGCCAGCAGCTTAGCCGGGACAGGGTACTACGAGCAGTACTTC